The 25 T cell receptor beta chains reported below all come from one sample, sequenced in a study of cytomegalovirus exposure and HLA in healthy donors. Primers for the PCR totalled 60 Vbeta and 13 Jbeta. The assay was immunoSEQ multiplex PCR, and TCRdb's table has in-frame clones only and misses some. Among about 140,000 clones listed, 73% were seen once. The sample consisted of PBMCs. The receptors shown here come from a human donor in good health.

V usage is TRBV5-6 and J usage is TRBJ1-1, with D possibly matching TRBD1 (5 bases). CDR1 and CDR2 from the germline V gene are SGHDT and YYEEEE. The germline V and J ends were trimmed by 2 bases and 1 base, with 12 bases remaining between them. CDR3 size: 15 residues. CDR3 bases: TGTGCCAGCAGCTTTAGGCAGGGCCCGAACACTGAAGCTTTCTTT. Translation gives CASSFRQGPNTEAFF.

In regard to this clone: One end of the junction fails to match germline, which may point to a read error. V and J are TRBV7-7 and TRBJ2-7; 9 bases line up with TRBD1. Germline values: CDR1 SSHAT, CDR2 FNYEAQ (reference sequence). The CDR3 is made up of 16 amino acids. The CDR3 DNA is TGTGCTAGCAGCTTATCTGAACCGGGACAGGGCTACGAGCAGTACTTC. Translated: CASSLSEPGQGYEQYF.

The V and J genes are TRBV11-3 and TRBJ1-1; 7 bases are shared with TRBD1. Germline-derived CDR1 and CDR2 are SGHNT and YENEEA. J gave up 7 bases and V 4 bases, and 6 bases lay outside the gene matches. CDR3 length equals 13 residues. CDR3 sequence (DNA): TGTGCCAGCAGCTCAAACGCAGGGGGTGAAGCTTTCTTT. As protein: CASSSNAGGEAFF.

The CDR3 loop reads CASKGAMNSPLHF. As DNA, the CDR3 is TGCGCCAGCAAAGGGGCTATGAATTCACCCCTCCACTTT. The genes are TRBV4-1 and TRBJ1-6; D may be TRBD1 (5 bases). Trimming left V 7 bases short and J 7 bases short, with 11 bases between. Germline CDR1 and CDR2: MGHRA and YSYEKL. CDR3 length: 13 residues.

CDR3 nucleotide sequence: TGTGCCAGCAGCCAAAGGGGTACGATAAGTGAGCAGTTCTTC. Translation: CASSQRGTISEQFF. The V call is TRBV7-9, the J call TRBJ2-1; D perhaps matches TRBD1 (5 bases). This CDR3 is built from 14 residues. CDR1 and CDR2 from the germline V gene are SEHNR and FQNEAQ (reference sequence). Trimming took 5 bases from V and 9 from J, leaving 17 bases between them.

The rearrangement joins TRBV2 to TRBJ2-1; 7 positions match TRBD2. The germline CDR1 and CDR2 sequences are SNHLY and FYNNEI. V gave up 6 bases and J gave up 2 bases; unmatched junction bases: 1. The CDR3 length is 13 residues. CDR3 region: CASRGLAYNEQFF. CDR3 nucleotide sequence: TGTGCCAGCAGAGGACTAGCCTACAATGAGCAGTTCTTC.

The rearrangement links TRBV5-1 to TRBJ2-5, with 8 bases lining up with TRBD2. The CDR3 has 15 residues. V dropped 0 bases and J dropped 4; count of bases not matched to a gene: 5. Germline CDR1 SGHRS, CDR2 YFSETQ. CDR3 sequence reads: CASSLAGGPGETQYF. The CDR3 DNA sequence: TGCGCCAGCAGCTTGGCGGGAGGGCCGGGAGAGACCCAGTACTTC.

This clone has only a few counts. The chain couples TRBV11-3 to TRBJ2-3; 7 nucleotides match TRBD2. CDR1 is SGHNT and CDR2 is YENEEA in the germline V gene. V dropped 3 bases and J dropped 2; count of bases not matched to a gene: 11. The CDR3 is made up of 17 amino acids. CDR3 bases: TGTGCCAGCAGCTTGATGGCGGGGGACGTCCTCACAGATACGCAGTATTTT. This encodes CASSLMAGDVLTDTQYF.

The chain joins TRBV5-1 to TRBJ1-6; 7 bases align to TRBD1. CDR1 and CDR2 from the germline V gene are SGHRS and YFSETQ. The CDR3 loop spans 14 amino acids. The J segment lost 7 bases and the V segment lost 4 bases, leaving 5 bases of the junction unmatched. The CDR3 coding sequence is TGCGCCAGCAGCAAGGGACAGCAGAATTCACCCCTCCACTTT. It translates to CASSKGQQNSPLHF. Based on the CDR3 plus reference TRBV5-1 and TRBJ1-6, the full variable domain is KAGVTQTPRYLIKTRGQQVTLSCSPISGHRSVSWYQQTPGQGLQFLFEYFSETQRNKGNFPGRFSGRQFSNSRSEMNVSTLELGDSALYLCASSKGQQNSPLHFGNGTRLTVT.

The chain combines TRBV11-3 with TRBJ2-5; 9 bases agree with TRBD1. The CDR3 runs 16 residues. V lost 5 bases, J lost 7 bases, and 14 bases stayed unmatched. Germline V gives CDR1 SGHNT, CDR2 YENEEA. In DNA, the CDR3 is TGTGCCAGCAGCAGAACCGGGACAGGGAGGGCAGCGACCCAGTACTTC. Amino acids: CASSRTGTGRAATQYF.

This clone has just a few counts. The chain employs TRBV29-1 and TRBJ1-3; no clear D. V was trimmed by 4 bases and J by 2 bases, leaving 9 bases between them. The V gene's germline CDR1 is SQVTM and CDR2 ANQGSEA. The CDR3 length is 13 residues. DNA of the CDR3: TGCAGCGTTGTTTGGGGAGCTGGAAACACCATATATTTT. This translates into CSVVWGAGNTIYF. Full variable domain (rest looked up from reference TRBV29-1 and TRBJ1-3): SAVISQKPSRDICQRGTSLTIQCQVDSQVTMMFWYRQQPGQSLTLIATANQGSEATYESGFVIDKFPISRPNLTFSTLTVSNMSPEDSSIYLCSVVWGAGNTIYFGEGSWLTVV.

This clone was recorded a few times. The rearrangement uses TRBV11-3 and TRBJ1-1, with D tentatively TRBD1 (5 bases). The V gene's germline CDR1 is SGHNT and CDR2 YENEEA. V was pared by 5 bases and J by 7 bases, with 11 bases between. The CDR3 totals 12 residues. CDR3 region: CASSPGGIEAFF. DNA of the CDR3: TGTGCCAGCAGCCCTGGGGGGATTGAAGCTTTCTTT.

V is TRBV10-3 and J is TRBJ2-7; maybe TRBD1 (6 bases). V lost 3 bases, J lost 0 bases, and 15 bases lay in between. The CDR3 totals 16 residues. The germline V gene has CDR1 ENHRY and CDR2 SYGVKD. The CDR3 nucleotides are TGTGCCATCAGTGATTCGGGACACCCTAGCTCCTACGAGCAGTACTTC. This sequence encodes CAISDSGHPSSYEQYF.

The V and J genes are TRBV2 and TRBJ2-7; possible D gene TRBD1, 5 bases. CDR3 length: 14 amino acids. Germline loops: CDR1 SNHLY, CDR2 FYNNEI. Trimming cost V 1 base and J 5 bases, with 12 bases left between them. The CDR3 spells CASSEGAGKDEQYF. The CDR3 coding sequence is TGTGCCAGCAGTGAAGGGGCAGGGAAAGACGAGCAGTACTTC.

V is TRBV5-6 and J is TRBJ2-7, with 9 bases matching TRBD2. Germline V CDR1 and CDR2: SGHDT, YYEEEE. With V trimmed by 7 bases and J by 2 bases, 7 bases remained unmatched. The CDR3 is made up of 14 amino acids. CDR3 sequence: CASVSTSGPYEQYF. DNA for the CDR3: TGTGCCAGCGTCTCAACTAGCGGGCCCTACGAGCAGTACTTC.

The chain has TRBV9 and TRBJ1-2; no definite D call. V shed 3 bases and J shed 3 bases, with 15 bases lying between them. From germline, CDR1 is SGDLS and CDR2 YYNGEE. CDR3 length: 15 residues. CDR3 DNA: TGTGCCAGCAGCGGGGTTTTTGACGGGGACTATGGCTACACCTTC. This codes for CASSGVFDGDYGYTF.

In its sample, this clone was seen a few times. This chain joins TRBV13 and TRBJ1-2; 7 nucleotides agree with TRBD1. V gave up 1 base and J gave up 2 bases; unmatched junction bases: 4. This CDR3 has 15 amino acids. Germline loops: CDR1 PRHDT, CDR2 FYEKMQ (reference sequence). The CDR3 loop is CASSLERTGNYGYTF. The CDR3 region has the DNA TGTGCCAGCAGCTTAGAAAGGACAGGCAACTATGGCTACACCTTC.

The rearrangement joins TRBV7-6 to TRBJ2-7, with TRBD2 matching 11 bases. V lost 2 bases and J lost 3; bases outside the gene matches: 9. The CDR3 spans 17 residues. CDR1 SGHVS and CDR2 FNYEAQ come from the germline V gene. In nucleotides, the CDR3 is TGTGCCAGCAGCTTAAACCCCCCGACTAGCGGGGACTACGAGCAGTACTTC. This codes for CASSLNPPTSGDYEQYF.

As DNA, the CDR3 is TGTGCCAGCAGCTATATAGAGGCTTCCCCGGCCTACGAGCAGTACTTC. Its protein is CASSYIEASPAYEQYF. The V gene is TRBV7-2, the J gene TRBJ2-7; D is uncertain. Trimming left V 4 bases short and J 2 bases short, with 18 bases between. Germline assignment: CDR1 SGHTA and CDR2 FQGNSA. The length of the CDR3 is 16 residues.

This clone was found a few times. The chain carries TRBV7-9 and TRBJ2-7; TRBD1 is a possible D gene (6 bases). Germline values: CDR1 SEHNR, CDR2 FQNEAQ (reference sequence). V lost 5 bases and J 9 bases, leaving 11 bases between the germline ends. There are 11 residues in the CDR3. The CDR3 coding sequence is TGTGCCAGCAGCCCGGACAGAGGGCAGTACTTC. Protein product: CASSPDRGQYF.

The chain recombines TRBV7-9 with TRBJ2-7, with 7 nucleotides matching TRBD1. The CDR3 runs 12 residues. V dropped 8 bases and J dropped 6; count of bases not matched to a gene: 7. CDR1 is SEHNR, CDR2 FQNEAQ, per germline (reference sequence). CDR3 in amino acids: CASQGGTGEQYF. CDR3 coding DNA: TGTGCCAGCCAAGGGGGCACTGGCGAGCAGTACTTC.

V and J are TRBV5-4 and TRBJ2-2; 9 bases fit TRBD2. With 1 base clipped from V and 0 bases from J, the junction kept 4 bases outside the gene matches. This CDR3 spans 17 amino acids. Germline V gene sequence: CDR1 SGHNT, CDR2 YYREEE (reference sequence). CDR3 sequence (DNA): TGTGCCAGCAGCTTGAGCAGCGGGGGGTCGAACACCGGGGAGCTGTTTTTT. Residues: CASSLSSGGSNTGELFF.

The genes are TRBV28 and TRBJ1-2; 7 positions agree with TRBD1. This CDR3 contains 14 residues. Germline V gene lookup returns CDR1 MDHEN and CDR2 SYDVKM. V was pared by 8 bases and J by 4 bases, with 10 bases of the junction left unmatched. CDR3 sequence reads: CASEDRGRFYGYTF. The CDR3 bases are TGTGCCAGCGAAGATAGGGGGCGCTTCTATGGCTACACCTTC.

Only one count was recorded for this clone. The CDR3 sequence is CASSLDRIYTEAFF. Here the CDR3 DNA reads TGTGCCAGCAGCTTAGACAGAATATACACTGAAGCTTTCTTT. V is TRBV7-9 and J is TRBJ1-1; D is undetermined. This CDR3 has 14 residues. Trimming stripped 1 base from V and 3 bases from J, with 9 bases between. The germline gives CDR1 SEHNR, CDR2 FQNEAQ (reference sequence).

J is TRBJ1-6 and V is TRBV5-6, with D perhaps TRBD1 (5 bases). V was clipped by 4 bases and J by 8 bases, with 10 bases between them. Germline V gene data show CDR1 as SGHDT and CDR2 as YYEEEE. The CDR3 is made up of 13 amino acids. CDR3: CASSRVGDSPLHF. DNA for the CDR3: TGTGCCAGCAGCCGCGTAGGGGATTCACCCCTCCACTTT.